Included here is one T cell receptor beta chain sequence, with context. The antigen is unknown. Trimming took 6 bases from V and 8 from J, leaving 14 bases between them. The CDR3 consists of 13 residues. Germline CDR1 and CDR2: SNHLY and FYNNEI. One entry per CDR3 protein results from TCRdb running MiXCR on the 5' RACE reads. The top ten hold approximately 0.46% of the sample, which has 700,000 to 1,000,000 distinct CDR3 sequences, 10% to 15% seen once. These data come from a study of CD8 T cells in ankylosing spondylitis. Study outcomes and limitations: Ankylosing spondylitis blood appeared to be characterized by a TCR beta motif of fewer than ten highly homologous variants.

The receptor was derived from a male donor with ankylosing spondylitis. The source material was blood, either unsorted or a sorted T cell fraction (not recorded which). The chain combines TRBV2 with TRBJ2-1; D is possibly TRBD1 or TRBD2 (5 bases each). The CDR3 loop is CASSAGTLYEQFF. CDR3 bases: TGTGCCAGCAGCGCCGGGACCTTATATGAGCAGTTCTTC. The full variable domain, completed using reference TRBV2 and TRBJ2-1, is EPEVTQTPSHQVTQMGQEVILRCVPISNHLYFYWYRQILGQKVEFLVSFYNNEISEKSEIFDDQFSVERPDGSNFTLKIRSTKLEDSAMYFCASSAGTLYEQFFGPGTRLTVL.